A selection of T cell receptor beta chains follows, all from one sample in a study of cytomegalovirus exposure and HLA in healthy donors. Measured with immunoSEQ multiplex PCR; TCRdb has only the in-frame clones, and not every one. The table lists about 150,000 clones, around 79% of them singletons, with around 3.2% in the top ten. Sequenced input: PBMCs. Receptors originate from a human donor in good health. Both conserved end residues are part of each CDR3. A D gene is named only where the DNA matches it firmly. Clone size is shown for a subset of rows, as once, few, many or a class of expanded clone.

CDR3 | DNA | V | D | size | J
CASSFPPANYGYTF | TGTGCCAGCAGTTTTCCTCCAGCTAACTATGGCTACACCTTC | TRBV28 | . | few | TRBJ1-2
CASSLGGTSGRAVDTQYF | TGTGCCAGCAGCTTAGGCGGGACTAGCGGGAGGGCCGTGGATACGCAGTATTTT | TRBV7-2 | TRBD2 | . | TRBJ2-3
CASSPGQPYNGYTF | TGTGCCAGCAGTCCAGGACAGCCTTATAATGGCTACACCTTC | TRBV6-5 | . | once | TRBJ1-2
CASSIGAYNSPLHF | TGTGCCAGTAGTATAGGGGCGTATAATTCACCCCTCCACTTT | TRBV19 | . | . | TRBJ1-6
CASSFGQGTGNEKLFF | TGTGCCAGCAGTTTCGGACAGGGAACGGGTAATGAAAAACTGTTTTTT | TRBV6-6 | TRBD1 | . | TRBJ1-4
CASSLQGGYEQYF | TGTGCCAGCAGTTTACAGGGAGGCTACGAGCAGTACTTC | TRBV27 | . | once | TRBJ2-7
CASRLPLAETQYF | TGTGCCAGCAGGTTACCTCTAGCGGAGACCCAGTACTTC | TRBV7-9 | . | . | TRBJ2-5
CSVKGGDWGGTYEQYF | TGCAGCGTTAAAGGGGGAGATTGGGGAGGTACTTACGAGCAGTACTTC | TRBV29-1 | . | once | TRBJ2-7
CASSLARQVQETQYF | TGCGCCAGCAGCTTGGCCCGGCAGGTACAAGAGACCCAGTACTTC | TRBV5-1 | . | . | TRBJ2-5
CAISEAVLNSPLHF | TGTGCCATCAGTGAGGCGGTACTTAATTCACCCCTCCACTTT | TRBV10-3 | . | few | TRBJ1-6
CASSLVEGGVELFF | TGTGCCAGCAGCTTAGTCGAGGGAGGAGTGGAGCTGTTTTTT | TRBV7-8 | . | . | TRBJ2-2
CASSQVIEETQYF | TGCGCCAGCAGCCAAGTAATAGAAGAGACCCAGTACTTC | TRBV4-1 | . | . | TRBJ2-5
CASSFRPGGGEAFF | TGTGCCAGCAGCTTCCGACCGGGGGGCGGTGAAGCTTTCTTT | TRBV5-4 | . | . | TRBJ1-1
CASLGVAAAFF | TGTGCCAGTCTTGGAGTAGCGGCCGCTTTCTTT | TRBV19 | . | . | TRBJ1-1
CASSTRRDRNSPLHF | TGTGCCAGCAGTACCCGCCGGGACAGGAATTCACCCCTCCACTTT | TRBV27 | TRBD1 | . | TRBJ1-6
CASRLVMALNTEAFF | TGTGCCAGCAGATTAGTCATGGCTCTGAACACTGAAGCTTTCTTT | TRBV7-2 | . | . | TRBJ1-1
CASSEGGQGTYGYTF | TGTGCCAGCAGTGAAGGAGGACAGGGCACCTATGGCTACACCTTC | TRBV2 | TRBD1 | . | TRBJ1-2
CASSFLTGVAGANVLTF | TGCGCCAGCAGCTTTCTGACAGGGGTAGCTGGGGCCAACGTCCTGACTTTC | TRBV5-1 | TRBD1 | . | TRBJ2-6
CASSLSTAWAQYF | TGTGCCAGCAGCTTATCGACAGCGTGGGCCCAGTACTTC | TRBV7-2 | . | . | TRBJ2-5
CASGQGGYEQYF | TGTGCCAGCGGACAGGGCGGATACGAGCAGTACTTC | TRBV7-8 | TRBD1 | . | TRBJ2-7
CASSLGTGAGDLEQYF | TGTGCCAGCAGCTTGGGAACTGGGGCGGGAGATCTCGAGCAGTACTTC | TRBV5-5 | TRBD2 | . | TRBJ2-7
CAWSVGYGNEKLFF | TGTGCCTGGAGCGTGGGCTACGGTAATGAAAAACTGTTTTTT | TRBV30 | . | . | TRBJ1-4
CASSRGLNTEAFF | TGTGCCAGCAGTCGGGGTCTGAACACTGAAGCTTTCTTT | TRBV28 | . | once | TRBJ1-1
CASSQDAGGAQGANVLTF | TGCGCCAGCAGCCAAGACGCGGGGGGGGCGCAAGGGGCCAACGTCCTGACTTTC | TRBV4-3 | TRBD2 | few | TRBJ2-6
CASGTGRSTGELFF | TGTGCCAGCGGGACAGGGAGGTCCACCGGGGAGCTGTTTTTT | TRBV6-1 | TRBD1 | . | TRBJ2-2
CASSSDLANEQFF | TGTGCCAGCTCTTCAGATCTAGCGAATGAGCAGTTCTTC | TRBV28 | . | . | TRBJ2-1
CASSVGGYGYTF | TGTGCCAGCAGTGTAGGGGGCTATGGCTACACCTTC | TRBV7-9 | . | . | TRBJ1-2